This is a list of T cell receptor beta chains from one sample in a study of beta chain features in type 1 diabetes. Generated by immunoSEQ multiplex PCR, the TCRdb table keeps only in-frame clones and is missing some. The table includes under 850,000 clones, about an eighth detected once. The material sequenced was naive CD4+ T cells from blood. The receptor set was obtained from a man aged 18 to 35 with type 1 diabetes. Each CDR3 is given with its conserved first and last residue.

j_call v_call cdr3_aa
TRBJ1-2 TRBV5-1 CASSPDEGYGYTF
TRBJ1-2 TRBV7-9 CASSSRQGRVYGYTF
TRBJ1-3 TRBV10-1 CASRGGDVTSGNTIYF
TRBJ1-5 TRBV29-1 CSVGWTGHQPQHF
TRBJ2-7 TRBV20-1 CSAERYYEQYF
TRBJ1-6 TRBV27 CASKLYRENSPLHF
TRBJ2-7 TRBV5-1 CASSLTDQLEQYF
TRBJ2-3 TRBV5-6 CASSFRTSGSTDTQYF
TRBJ1-1 TRBV7-2 CASSYYYQGAFF
TRBJ1-6 TRBV28 CASSQGVSGSPLHF
TRBJ2-5 TRBV27 CASSLSSGTQYF
TRBJ2-7 TRBV28 CASRSLSGGFDEQYF
TRBJ2-3 TRBV7-8 CASSLEGLGTQYF
TRBJ1-2 TRBV18 CASSPRGSQYPYGYTF
TRBJ2-1 TRBV6-6 CASHPSGGTYNEQFF
TRBJ2-3 TRBV6-1 CASTLAGASLDTQYF
TRBJ1-5 TRBV30 CAWSFAGAQPQHF
TRBJ1-2 TRBV9 CASSPKTGWMGYTF
TRBJ1-1 TRBV30 CAWSGQTNTEAFF
TRBJ1-3 TRBV30 CALKGAGNTIYF
TRBJ2-7 TRBV28 CASQQPGQGTYEQYF
TRBJ1-4 TRBV23-1 CASSQSGQVLLERLFF
TRBJ1-1 TRBV28 CASSLLVGGTEAFF
TRBJ1-2 TRBV29-1 CSAQGVLGNYGYTF
TRBJ2-3 TRBV19 CASSLLDRLGADTQYF
TRBJ2-7 TRBV29-1 CSVGRSPNYEQYF
TRBJ2-7 TRBV7-9 CASSPGQGNPYEQYF
TRBJ2-2 TRBV9 CASSPRGVSTGELFF
TRBJ1-2 TRBV30 CAWSGATGGGYTF
TRBJ2-2 TRBV5-1 CASSPDRANTGELFF
TRBJ1-1 TRBV6-5 CASSRTGKNTEAFF
TRBJ2-2 TRBV6-5 CASMRETGELFF
TRBJ1-5 TRBV4-1 CASSQDGGQSNQPQHF
TRBJ2-5 TRBV19 CASSFTQETQYF
TRBJ2-3 TRBV7-3 CASSPISGFGSTDTQYF